This entry concerns a single TCR beta chain. The data were taken from a study of T cells in tumors after PD-1 blockade. About the study: Treatment was either pembrolizumab 200 mg every 3 weeks or cemiplimab 350 mg every 2 weeks. Some patients also took daily vismodegib 150 mg during anti-PD-1 treatment.

TCRdb keeps only in-frame clones here, not all; method: immunoSEQ multiplex PCR. Among some 47,000 clones listed, about four fifths were seen once. V lost 2 bases and J lost 1, with 7 bases in between. The V gene's germline CDR1 is SGHNT and CDR2 YYREEE (reference sequence). This CDR3 spans 13 amino acids. The chain recombines TRBV5-4 with TRBJ2-7; D not certain. The specimen comprised PBMCs, sampled before anti-PD-1 treatment. The receptor's source is a human donor with basal cell carcinoma. CDR3: CASSFSSSYEQYF. The CDR3 region has the DNA TGTGCCAGCAGCTTTTCCAGTTCCTACGAGCAGTACTTC. The variable domain in full, completed from reference TRBV5-4 and TRBJ2-7, reads ETGVTQSPTHLIKTRGQQVTLRCSSQSGHNTVSWYQQALGQGPQFIFQYYREEENGRGNFPPRFSGLQFPNYSSELNVNALELDDSALYLCASSFSSSYEQYFGPGTRLTVT.